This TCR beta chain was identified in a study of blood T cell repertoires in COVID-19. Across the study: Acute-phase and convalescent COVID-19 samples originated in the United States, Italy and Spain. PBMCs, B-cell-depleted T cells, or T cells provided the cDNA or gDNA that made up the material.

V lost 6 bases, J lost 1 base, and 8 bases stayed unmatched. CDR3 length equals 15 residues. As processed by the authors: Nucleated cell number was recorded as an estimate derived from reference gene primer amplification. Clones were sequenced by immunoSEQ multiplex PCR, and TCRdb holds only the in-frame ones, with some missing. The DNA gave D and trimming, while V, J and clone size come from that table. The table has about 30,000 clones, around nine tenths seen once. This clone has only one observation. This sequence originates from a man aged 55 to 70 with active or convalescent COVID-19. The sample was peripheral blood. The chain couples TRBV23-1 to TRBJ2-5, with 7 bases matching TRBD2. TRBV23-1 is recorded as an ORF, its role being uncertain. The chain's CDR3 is CASRRRLASQETQYF. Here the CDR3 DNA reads TGCGCCAGCAGACGCAGACTAGCTTCCCAAGAGACCCAGTACTTC.